Detailed here is one TCR beta chain. The antigen remains unidentified. The data originate from a study of T cell responses to AZD1222 COVID-19 vaccine. Points from the study as a whole: Nearly half of spike-specific TCRs reportedly target unmutated variant regions.

The V and J ends lost 3 bases and 6 bases, in that order; junction bases with no gene match: 9. The CDR3 is 15 amino acids. Germline V gene sequence: CDR1 SGHAT, CDR2 FQNNGV. Profiling relied on immunoSEQ multiplex PCR, and the TCRdb table lists in-frame clones only, not all of them. The sample has 250,000 to 300,000 clones; approximately 94% are singletons. This specimen was peripheral blood, taken 28 days after the second AZD1222 dose. This clonotype was sampled from an adult who received the AZD1222 COVID-19 vaccine. This chain joins TRBV11-2 and TRBJ2-7; TRBD1 aligns across 9 bases. CDR3: CASSFLGTGLGEQYF. The CDR3 bases are TGTGCCAGCAGCTTCTTGGGGACAGGGCTCGGCGAGCAGTACTTC.